This entry concerns a single T cell receptor beta chain. Followed over time, Seattle patients had been enrolled while infection was active. Germline loops: CDR1 MNHEY, CDR2 SMNVEV (reference sequence). This CDR3 comprises 15 residues. The V and J ends lost 5 bases and 5 bases respectively, with 15 bases between them. This sample was included in a study of blood T cell repertoires in COVID-19. Study details: The United States, Italy and Spain were the sources of the acute and convalescent COVID-19 samples. Sources were T cells, B-cell-depleted T cells, or PBMCs; the material itself was cDNA or gDNA.

Authors' analysis steps: Reference gene primer amplification gave estimated nucleated cell counts. Using immunoSEQ multiplex PCR, the repertoire was profiled, and TCRdb retains in-frame clones only, with some absent. The V and J calls and the clone size are those of that table, but D and trimming were determined from the DNA. The table includes around 250,000 clones, around 90% detected once. The V gene is TRBV27, the J gene TRBJ1-4; unclear D gene. This TCR derives from a woman aged 60-75 years with COVID-19, enrolled during active disease. The source material was peripheral blood. CDR3 coding DNA: TGTGCCAGCAGTCCCCAAGTTGGGAGGAATGAAAAACTGTTTTTT. Translating gives CASSPQVGRNEKLFF. The full variable domain, completed using reference TRBV27 and TRBJ1-4, is EAQVTQNPRYLITVTGKKLTVTCSQNMNHEYMSWYRQDPGLGLRQIYYSMNVEVTDKGDVPEGYKVSRKEKRNFPLILESPSPNQTSLYFCASSPQVGRNEKLFFGSGTQLSVL.